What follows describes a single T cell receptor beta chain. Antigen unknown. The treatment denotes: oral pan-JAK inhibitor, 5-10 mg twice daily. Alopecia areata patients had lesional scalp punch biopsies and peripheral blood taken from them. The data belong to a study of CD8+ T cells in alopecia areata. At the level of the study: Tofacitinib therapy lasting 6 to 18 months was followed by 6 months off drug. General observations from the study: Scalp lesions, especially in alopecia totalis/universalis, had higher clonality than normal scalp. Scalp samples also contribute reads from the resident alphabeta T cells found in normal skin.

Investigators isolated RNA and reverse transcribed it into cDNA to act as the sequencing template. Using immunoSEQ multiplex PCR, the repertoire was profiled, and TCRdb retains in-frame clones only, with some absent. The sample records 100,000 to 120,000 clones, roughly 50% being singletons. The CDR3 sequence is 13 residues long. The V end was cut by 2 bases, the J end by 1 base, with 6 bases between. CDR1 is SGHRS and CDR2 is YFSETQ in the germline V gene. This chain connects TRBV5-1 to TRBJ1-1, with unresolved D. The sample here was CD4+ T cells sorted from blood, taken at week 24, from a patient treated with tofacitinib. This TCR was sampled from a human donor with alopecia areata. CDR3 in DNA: TGCGCCAGCAGCTTATCGGAGAACACTGAAGCTTTCTTT. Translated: CASSLSENTEAFF.